This section outlines one T cell receptor (beta chain) sequence together with its context. The antigen remains undetermined. This sample stems from a study of post-analysis software for immune sequencing data. Study details: Disease courses included relapsing-remitting, secondary progressive and progressive-relapsing multiple sclerosis.

Libraries were made from TCR beta cDNA, and they carried unique molecular identifiers. Roughly 0.5 million cDNA molecules were obtained from about 0.98 to 11 million T cells. TCRdb reprocessed the PCR reads with MiXCR, giving one entry per CDR3 protein. The data hold about 430,000 distinct CDR3 sequences, with approximately 38% observed a single time. Findings and caveats of the study: Batch-matched samples strongly co-clustered by F measure. Significantly lower normalized Chao1 diversity was found in patients with multiple sclerosis relative to controls.

The receptor's source is a girl aged 2 to 10 with multiple sclerosis. Sequencing was carried out using blood.

The CDR3 protein is CSASLTFLGCNEQFF. The DNA for the CDR3 is TGCAGTGCTAGCCTGACGTTTCTCGGGTGCAATGAGCAGTTCTTC. This rearrangement joins TRBV20-1 to TRBJ2-1; D unresolved. Trimming took off 3 bases at V and 6 bases at J, with 18 bases between the two ends. Per germline, CDR1 DFQATT and CDR2 SNEGSKA (reference sequence). CDR3 size: 15 residues.